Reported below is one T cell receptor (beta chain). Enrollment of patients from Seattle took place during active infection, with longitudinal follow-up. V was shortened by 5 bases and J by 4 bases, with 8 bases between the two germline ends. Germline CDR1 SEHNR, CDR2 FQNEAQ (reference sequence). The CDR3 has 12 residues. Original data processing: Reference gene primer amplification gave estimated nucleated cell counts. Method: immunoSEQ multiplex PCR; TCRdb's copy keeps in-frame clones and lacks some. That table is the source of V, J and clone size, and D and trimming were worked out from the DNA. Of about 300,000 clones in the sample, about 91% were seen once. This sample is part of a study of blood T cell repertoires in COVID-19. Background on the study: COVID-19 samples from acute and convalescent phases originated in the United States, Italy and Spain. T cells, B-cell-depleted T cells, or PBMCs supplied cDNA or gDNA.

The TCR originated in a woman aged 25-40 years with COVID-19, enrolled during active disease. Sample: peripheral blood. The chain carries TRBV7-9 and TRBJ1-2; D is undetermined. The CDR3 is CASSPDTYGYTF. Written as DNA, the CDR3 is TGTGCCAGCAGCCCCGACACCTATGGCTACACCTTC.